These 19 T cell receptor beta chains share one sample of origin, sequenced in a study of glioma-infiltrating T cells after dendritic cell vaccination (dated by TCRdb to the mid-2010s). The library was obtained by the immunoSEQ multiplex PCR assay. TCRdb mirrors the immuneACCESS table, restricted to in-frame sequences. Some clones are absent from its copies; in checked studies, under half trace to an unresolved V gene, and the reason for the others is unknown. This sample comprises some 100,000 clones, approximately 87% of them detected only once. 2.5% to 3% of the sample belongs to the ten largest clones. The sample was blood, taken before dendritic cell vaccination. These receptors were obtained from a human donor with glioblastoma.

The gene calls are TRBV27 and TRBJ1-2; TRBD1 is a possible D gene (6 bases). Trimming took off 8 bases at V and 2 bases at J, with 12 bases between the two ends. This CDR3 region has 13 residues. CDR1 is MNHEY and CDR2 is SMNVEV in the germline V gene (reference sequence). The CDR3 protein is CASRGAGNYGYTF. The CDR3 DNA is TGTGCCAGCCGGGGGGCAGGGAACTATGGCTACACCTTC.

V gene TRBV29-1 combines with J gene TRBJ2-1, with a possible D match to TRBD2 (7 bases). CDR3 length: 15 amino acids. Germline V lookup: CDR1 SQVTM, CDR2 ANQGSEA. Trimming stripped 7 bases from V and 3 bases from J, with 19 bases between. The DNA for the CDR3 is TGCAGCGGGACGGGGGGCCCGAAGAGCTACAATGAGCAGTTCTTC. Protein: CSGTGGPKSYNEQFF.

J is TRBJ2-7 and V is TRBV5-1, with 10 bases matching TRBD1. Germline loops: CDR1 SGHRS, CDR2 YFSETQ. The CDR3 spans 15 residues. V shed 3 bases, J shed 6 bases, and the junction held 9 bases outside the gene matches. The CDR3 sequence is CASSSPLTGGAEQYF. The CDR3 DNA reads TGCGCCAGCAGCTCCCCTTTGACAGGGGGCGCCGAGCAGTACTTC.

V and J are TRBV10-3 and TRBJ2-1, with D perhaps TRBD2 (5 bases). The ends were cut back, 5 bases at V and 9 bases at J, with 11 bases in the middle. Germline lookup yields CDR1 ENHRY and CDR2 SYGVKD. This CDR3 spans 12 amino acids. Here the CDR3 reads CAISSREGEQFF. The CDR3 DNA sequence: TGTGCCATCAGTTCCCGTGAGGGTGAGCAGTTCTTC.

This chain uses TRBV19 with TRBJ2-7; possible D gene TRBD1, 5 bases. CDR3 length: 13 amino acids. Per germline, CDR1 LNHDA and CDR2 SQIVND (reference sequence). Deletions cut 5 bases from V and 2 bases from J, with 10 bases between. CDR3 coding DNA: TGTGCCAGTAGTCGCACAGGAGCCTACGAGCAGTACTTC. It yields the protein CASSRTGAYEQYF.

This chain's CDR3 is CASSVGQGAREQYF. The CDR3, as DNA: TGTGCCAGCAGCGTCGGGCAGGGGGCAAGGGAGCAGTACTTC. The chain is built from TRBV9 and TRBJ2-7, with TRBD1 matching over 8 bases. The germline V gene has CDR1 SGDLS and CDR2 YYNGEE. The CDR3 runs 14 residues. V was clipped by 2 bases and J by 7 bases; unmatched bases: 8.

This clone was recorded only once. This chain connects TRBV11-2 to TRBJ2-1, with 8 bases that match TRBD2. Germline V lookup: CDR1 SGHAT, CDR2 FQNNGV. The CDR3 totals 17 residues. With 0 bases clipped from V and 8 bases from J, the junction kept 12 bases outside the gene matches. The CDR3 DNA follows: TGTGCCAGCAGCTTAGAAGGGGGGACTAGGGGGATCGATGAGCAGTTCTTC. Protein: CASSLEGGTRGIDEQFF.

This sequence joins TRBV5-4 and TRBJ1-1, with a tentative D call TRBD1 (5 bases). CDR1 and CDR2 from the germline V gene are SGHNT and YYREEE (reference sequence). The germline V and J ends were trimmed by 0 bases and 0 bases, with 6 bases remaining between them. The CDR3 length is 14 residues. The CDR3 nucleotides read TGTGCCAGCAGCTTGGAACAGGTGAACACTGAAGCTTTCTTT. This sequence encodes CASSLEQVNTEAFF. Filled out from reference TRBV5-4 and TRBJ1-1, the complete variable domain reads ETGVTQSPTHLIKTRGQQVTLRCSSQSGHNTVSWYQQALGQGPQFIFQYYREEENGRGNFPPRFSGLQFPNYSSELNVNALELDDSALYLCASSLEQVNTEAFFGQGTRLTVV.

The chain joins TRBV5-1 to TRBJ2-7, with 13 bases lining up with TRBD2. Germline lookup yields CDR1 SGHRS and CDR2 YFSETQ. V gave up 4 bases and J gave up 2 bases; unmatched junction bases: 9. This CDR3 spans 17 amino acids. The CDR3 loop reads CASSADLLAGGPYEQYF. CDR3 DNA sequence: TGCGCCAGCAGCGCCGATCTACTAGCGGGGGGGCCCTACGAGCAGTACTTC.

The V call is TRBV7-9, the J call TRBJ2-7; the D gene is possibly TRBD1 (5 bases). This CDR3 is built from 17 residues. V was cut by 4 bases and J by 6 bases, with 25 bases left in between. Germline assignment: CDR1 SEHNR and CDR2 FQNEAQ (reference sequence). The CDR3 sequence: CASSSTDTDSASGEQYF. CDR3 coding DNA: TGTGCCAGCAGCTCCACGGATACCGACAGTGCCTCGGGCGAGCAGTACTTC.

This chain's CDR3 is CASSSDKAYEQYF. The CDR3 coding sequence is TGTGCCAGCAGCTCGGACAAGGCCTACGAGCAGTACTTC. The chain links TRBV5-6 to TRBJ2-7, with a weak D call TRBD1 (5 bases). The germline V gene encodes CDR1 SGHDT and CDR2 YYEEEE. V lost 3 bases and J 2 bases, leaving 9 bases between the germline ends. The CDR3 is 13 amino acids.

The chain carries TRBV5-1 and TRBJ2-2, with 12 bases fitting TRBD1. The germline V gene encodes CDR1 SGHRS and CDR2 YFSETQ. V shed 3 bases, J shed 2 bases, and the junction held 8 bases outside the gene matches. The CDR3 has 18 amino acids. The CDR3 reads CASSYYWGTGGNTGELFF. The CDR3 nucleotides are TGCGCCAGCAGCTACTACTGGGGGACAGGGGGCAACACCGGGGAGCTGTTTTTT.

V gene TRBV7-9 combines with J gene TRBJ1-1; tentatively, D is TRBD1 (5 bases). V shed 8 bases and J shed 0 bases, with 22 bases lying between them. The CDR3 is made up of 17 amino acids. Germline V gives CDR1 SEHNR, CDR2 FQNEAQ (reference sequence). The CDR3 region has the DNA TGTGCCAGCTCCCTCTTGAAGACAGCCGAAATGAACACTGAAGCTTTCTTT. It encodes CASSLLKTAEMNTEAFF.

CDR3 region: CASSRTGPVTGELFF. CDR3 sequence (DNA): TGTGCCAGCAGCCGGACAGGGCCGGTCACCGGGGAGCTGTTTTTT. This chain connects TRBV11-3 to TRBJ2-2; 8 nucleotides align to TRBD1. The germline gives CDR1 SGHNT, CDR2 YENEEA. The CDR3 totals 15 residues. Losses at the gene ends were 5 bases for V and 4 bases for J; bases not matched to a gene: 6.

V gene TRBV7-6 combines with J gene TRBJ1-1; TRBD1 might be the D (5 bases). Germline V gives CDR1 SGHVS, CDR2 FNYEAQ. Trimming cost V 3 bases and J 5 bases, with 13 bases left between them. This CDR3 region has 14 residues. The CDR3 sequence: CASSFGGGRTEAFF. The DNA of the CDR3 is TGTGCCAGCAGCTTTGGGGGGGGTCGGACTGAAGCTTTCTTT.

CDR3 region: CASSQGGGYTGTNEKLFF. The CDR3 coding sequence is TGTGCCAGCAGCCAAGGGGGAGGGTATACAGGAACTAATGAAAAACTGTTTTTT. The genes are TRBV14 and TRBJ1-4; D is perhaps TRBD1 (5 bases). Trimming removed 1 base at V and 1 base at J, with 16 bases between. The CDR3 runs 18 residues. From germline, CDR1 is SGHDN and CDR2 FVKESK.

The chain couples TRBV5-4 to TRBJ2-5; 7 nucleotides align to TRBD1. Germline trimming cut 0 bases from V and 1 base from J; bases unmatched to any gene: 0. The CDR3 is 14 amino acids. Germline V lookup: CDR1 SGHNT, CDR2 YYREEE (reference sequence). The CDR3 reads CASSLGTGQETQYF. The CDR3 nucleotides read TGTGCCAGCAGCTTGGGGACAGGCCAAGAGACCCAGTACTTC.

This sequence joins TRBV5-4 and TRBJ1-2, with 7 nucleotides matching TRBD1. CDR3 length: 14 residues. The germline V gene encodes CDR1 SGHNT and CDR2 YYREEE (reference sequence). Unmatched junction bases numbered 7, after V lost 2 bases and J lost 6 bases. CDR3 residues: CASSLTDRVDGYTF. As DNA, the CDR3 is TGTGCCAGCAGCTTAACTGACAGGGTCGATGGCTACACCTTC.

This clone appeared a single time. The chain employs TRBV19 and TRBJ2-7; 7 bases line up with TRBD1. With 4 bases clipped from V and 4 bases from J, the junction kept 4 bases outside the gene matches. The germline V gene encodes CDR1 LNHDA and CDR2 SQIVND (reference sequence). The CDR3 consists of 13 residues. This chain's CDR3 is CASSSRQGYEQYF. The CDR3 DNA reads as TGTGCCAGTAGTAGCCGACAGGGTTACGAGCAGTACTTC.